The rows below give T cell receptor beta chains drawn from one sample of a study of blood T cell repertoires in COVID-19. Libraries were prepared by immunoSEQ multiplex PCR; TCRdb keeps only in-frame clonotypes and omits some of them. There are about 97,000 clones in the sample; 85% to 95% occur only once, and roughly 5.6% lies in the top ten. The specimen was peripheral blood. The receptors come from a man aged 50-60 years with active COVID-19. Each CDR3 is given with its conserved first and last residue. Each record gives: D gene, V gene, J gene, clone size, CDR3 DNA, CDR3 protein. D genes are given only for firm matches. A clone size is listed for some rows: how often the clone was seen (once, few, many), or a class if it is expanded.

D: TRBD1; V: TRBV30; J: TRBJ2-7; size: once; DNA: TGTGCCTGGAAGCGGACAGGAACCTACGAGCAGTACTTC; CDR3: CAWKRTGTYEQYF
D: -; V: TRBV14; J: TRBJ1-2; size: -; DNA: TGTGCCAGCAGCCAAGTTCTTCAAGCGGGTGGCTACACCTTC; CDR3: CASSQVLQAGGYTF
D: TRBD1; V: TRBV5-4; J: TRBJ2-1; size: -; DNA: TGTGCCAGCAGCTCCCCGGGACAGGGGGTCAATGAGCAGTTCTTC; CDR3: CASSSPGQGVNEQFF
D: -; V: TRBV28; J: TRBJ1-4; size: -; DNA: TGTGCCAGCAGTTTAGGGGGGGCTGCGGAAAAACTGTTTTTT; CDR3: CASSLGGAAEKLFF
D: -; V: TRBV30; J: TRBJ2-3; size: -; DNA: TGTGCCTGGAGTGTAAACCTGGCGGCAGATACGCAGTATTTT; CDR3: CAWSVNLAADTQYF
D: TRBD1; V: TRBV28; J: TRBJ1-5; size: -; DNA: TGTGCCAGCAGTTCTGGCAGGGGGAGACAGCCCCAGCATTTT; CDR3: CASSSGRGRQPQHF
D: TRBD1; V: TRBV2; J: TRBJ2-2; size: -; DNA: TGTGCCAGCCTCAGGGACAGGGGGCGAACCGGGGAGCTGTTTTTT; CDR3: CASLRDRGRTGELFF
D: -; V: TRBV28; J: TRBJ2-7; size: once; DNA: TGTGCCAGCTCGGTGTCGAGGTCGTTATACGAGCAGTACTTC; CDR3: CASSVSRSLYEQYF
D: -; V: TRBV3-1/TRBV3-2; J: TRBJ1-5; size: few; DNA: TGTGCCAGCAGCCAAGGAGGAAATCAGCCCCAGCATTTT; CDR3: CASSQGGNQPQHF
D: -; V: TRBV7-8; J: TRBJ2-5; size: -; DNA: TGTGCCAGCAGCCCCGGACTACGACAAGAGACCCAGTACTTC; CDR3: CASSPGLRQETQYF
D: -; V: TRBV27; J: TRBJ2-7; size: once; DNA: TGTGCCAGCAGTTTTGTAGACTCCTACGAGCAGTACTTC; CDR3: CASSFVDSYEQYF
D: -; V: TRBV19; J: TRBJ1-5; size: -; DNA: TGTGCCAGCTCAGGGAGCAATCAGCCCCAGCATTTT; CDR3: CASSGSNQPQHF
D: -; V: TRBV5-8; J: TRBJ1-5; size: -; DNA: TGTGCCAGCAGCTACCGGGACAACAATCAGCCCCAGCATTTT; CDR3: CASSYRDNNQPQHF
D: -; V: TRBV20-1; J: TRBJ2-7; size: -; DNA: TGCAGTGCTACTCAGGGGTACGAGCAGTACTTC; CDR3: CSATQGYEQYF
D: TRBD1; V: TRBV5-1; J: TRBJ2-7; size: once; DNA: TGCGCCAGCAGACCGGGACAGAACTACGAGCAGTACTTC; CDR3: CASRPGQNYEQYF
D: -; V: TRBV11-2; J: TRBJ2-1; size: -; DNA: TGTGCCAGCAGCCCCCGGGACATACAGTTCTTC; CDR3: CASSPRDIQFF
D: -; V: TRBV3-1/TRBV3-2; J: TRBJ1-5; size: -; DNA: TGTGCCAGCAGTACCAGGGCCTCAAATCAGCCCCAGCATTTT; CDR3: CASSTRASNQPQHF
D: -; V: TRBV27; J: TRBJ1-2; size: once; DNA: TGTGCTGTGTTCGGGTGGCGTGGCTACACCTTC; CDR3: CAVFGWRGYTF
D: -; V: TRBV11-2; J: TRBJ1-1; size: -; DNA: TGTGCCAGCAGACCGTCACCGGTAGGGCCAGGGCCCACTGAAGCTTTCTTT; CDR3: CASRPSPVGPGPTEAFF
D: TRBD2; V: TRBV7-2; J: TRBJ2-3; size: -; DNA: TGTGCCAGCAGCTTAGTAGGGACTAGCGGGAGTGGGGGGGATACGCAGTATTTT; CDR3: CASSLVGTSGSGGDTQYF
D: -; V: TRBV5-6; J: TRBJ1-1; size: -; DNA: TGTGCCAGCAGCTTGTCGGGTCAGAGAGTCACTGAAGCTTTCTTT; CDR3: CASSLSGQRVTEAFF
D: -; V: TRBV21-1; J: TRBJ2-4; size: -; DNA: TGTGCCAGCAGCAACGAGACTAGCGGGAGTGTCGGCAAAAACATTCAGTACTTC; CDR3: CASSNETSGSVGKNIQYF
D: TRBD1; V: TRBV18; J: TRBJ1-1; size: -; DNA: TGTGCCAGCTCCCAGGGACAGGGGATAGAAGCTTTCTTT; CDR3: CASSQGQGIEAFF